This T cell receptor (beta chain) came from a study of beta chain features in type 1 diabetes. Sequencing targeted expressed TCRB transcripts, as all isolated RNA had been reverse transcribed. Data came from immunoSEQ multiplex PCR; TCRdb stores just in-frame clones and leaves some out. The sample has under 400,000 clones; over 10% are singletons. Study outcomes and limitations: The study notes PCR might favor shorter templates equally in patients and controls.

This clone was found a few times. Its antigen remains unidentified. The germline V gene encodes CDR1 SGHRS and CDR2 YFSETQ. V lost 2 bases, J lost 0 bases, and 12 bases lay in between. There are 15 residues in the CDR3. Sequences were obtained from naive CD4+ T cells from blood. The sequence was collected from a man in his late teens or twenties in good health. The chain carries TRBV5-1 and TRBJ2-7; tentative D call: TRBD1 (6 bases). The DNA of the CDR3 is TGCGCCAGCAGCTTCGGGGACACGGTCTCCTACGAGCAGTACTTC. It codes for CASSFGDTVSYEQYF. The variable domain in full, completed from reference TRBV5-1 and TRBJ2-7, reads KAGVTQTPRYLIKTRGQQVTLSCSPISGHRSVSWYQQTPGQGLQFLFEYFSETQRNKGNFPGRFSGRQFSNSRSEMNVSTLELGDSALYLCASSFGDTVSYEQYFGPGTRLTVT.